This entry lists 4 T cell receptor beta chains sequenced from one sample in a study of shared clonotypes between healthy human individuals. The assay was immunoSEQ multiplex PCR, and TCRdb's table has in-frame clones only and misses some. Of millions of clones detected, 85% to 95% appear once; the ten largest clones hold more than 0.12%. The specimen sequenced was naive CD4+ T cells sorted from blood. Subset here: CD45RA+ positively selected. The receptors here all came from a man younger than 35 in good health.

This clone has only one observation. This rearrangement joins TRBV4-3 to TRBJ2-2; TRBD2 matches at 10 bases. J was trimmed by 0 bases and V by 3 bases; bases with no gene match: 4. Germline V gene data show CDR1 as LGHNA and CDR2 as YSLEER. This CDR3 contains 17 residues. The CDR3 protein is CASSQLAGAANTGELFF. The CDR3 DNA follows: TGCGCCAGCAGCCAGCTAGCGGGGGCTGCGAACACCGGGGAGCTGTTTTTT.

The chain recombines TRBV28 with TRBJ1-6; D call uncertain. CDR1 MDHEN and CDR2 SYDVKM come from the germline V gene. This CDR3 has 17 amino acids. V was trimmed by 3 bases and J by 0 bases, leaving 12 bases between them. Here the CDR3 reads CASSLTGGSSYNSPLHF. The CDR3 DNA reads TGTGCCAGCAGTTTGACGGGAGGTAGCTCCTATAATTCACCCCTCCACTTT.

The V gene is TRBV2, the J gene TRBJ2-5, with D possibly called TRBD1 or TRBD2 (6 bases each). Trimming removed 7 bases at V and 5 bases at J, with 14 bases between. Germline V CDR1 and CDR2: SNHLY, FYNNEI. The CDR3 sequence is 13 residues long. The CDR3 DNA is TGTGCCAGCACTGGGGGGCGCACGGAGACCCAGTACTTC. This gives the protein CASTGGRTETQYF.

This CDR3 reads CSVRTGPEAEAFF. The CDR3 DNA is TGCAGCGTCCGTACAGGGCCAGAGGCTGAAGCTTTCTTT. V usage is TRBV29-1 and J usage is TRBJ1-1; possibly TRBD1 for D (6 bases). The CDR3 is made up of 13 amino acids. The V gene's germline CDR1 is SQVTM and CDR2 ANQGSEA. The ends were cut back, 6 bases at V and 6 bases at J, with 17 bases in the middle.